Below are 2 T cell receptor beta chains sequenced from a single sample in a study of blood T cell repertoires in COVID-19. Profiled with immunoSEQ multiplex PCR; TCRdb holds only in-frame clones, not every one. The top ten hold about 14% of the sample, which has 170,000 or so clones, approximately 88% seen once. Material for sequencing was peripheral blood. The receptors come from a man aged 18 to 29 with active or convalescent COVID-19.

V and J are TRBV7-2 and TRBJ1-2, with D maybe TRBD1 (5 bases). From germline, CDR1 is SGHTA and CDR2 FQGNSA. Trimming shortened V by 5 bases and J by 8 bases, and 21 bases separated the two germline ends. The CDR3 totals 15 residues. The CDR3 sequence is CASSPPIRAVDGYTF. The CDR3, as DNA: TGTGCCAGCAGCCCCCCGATCAGGGCAGTGGACGGCTACACCTTC.

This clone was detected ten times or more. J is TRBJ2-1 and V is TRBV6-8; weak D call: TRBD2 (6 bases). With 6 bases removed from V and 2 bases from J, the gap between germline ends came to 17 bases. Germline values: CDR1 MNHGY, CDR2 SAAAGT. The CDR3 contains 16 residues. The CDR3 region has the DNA TGTGCCAGCAGCGACCGGGGAGGCGGAACCTACAATGAGCAGTTCTTC. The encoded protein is CASSDRGGGTYNEQFF.